The 12 T cell receptor beta chains below come from one sample, sequenced in a study of T-cell reconstitution after alpha-beta-depleted transplantation in children. During its preparation, the TCRbeta library received unique molecular identifiers. TCRdb processed the PCR reads anew with MiXCR; each CDR3 protein has one entry. The sample includes around 400,000 distinct CDR3 sequences, approximately 10% of them seen just once. The specimen was PBMCs from the stem cell graft donor, collected from the stem cell graft. These receptors were obtained from a human donor who donated a stem cell graft to a child with acute myeloid leukemia.

This clonotype has just a few counts. The chain combines TRBV20-1 with TRBJ2-3; 9 bases map to TRBD1. The V segment lost 5 bases and the J segment 4 bases; nucleotides outside the gene matches: 4. The germline V gene has CDR1 DFQATT and CDR2 SNEGSKA (reference sequence). The CDR3 spans 13 residues. CDR3 nucleotide sequence: TGCAGTGCTCCTCGACAGGGGGCAGATACGCAGTATTTT. Translated: CSAPRQGADTQYF.

CDR3 nucleotides: TGTGCCAGCAGTGCGACGCTGCCGGGGCAGTTCTTC. This codes for CASSATLPGQFF. This chain links TRBV25-1 with TRBJ2-1; no clear D gene. The germline V gene encodes CDR1 MGHDK and CDR2 SYGVNS. This CDR3 has 12 residues. V dropped 4 bases and J dropped 12 bases, with 13 bases sitting between them. The full variable domain, with the rest looked up from reference TRBV25-1 and TRBJ2-1, is EADIYQTPRYLVIGTGKKITLECSQTMGHDKMYWYQQDPGMELHLIHYSYGVNSTEKGDLSSESTVSRIRTEHFPLTLESARPSHTSQYLCASSATLPGQFFGPGTRLTVL.

A remark on this clonotype: The conserved phenylalanine or tryptophan is not found at the CDR3 terminus, so this likely reflects a read error. The chain is built from TRBV7-9 and TRBJ2-1; either TRBD1 or TRBD2 may supply D (6 bases each). The germline V gene has CDR1 SEHNR and CDR2 FQNEAQ (reference sequence). The CDR3 sequence is 12 residues long. Trimming cost V 8 bases and J 10 bases, with 15 bases left between them. In nucleotides, the CDR3 is TGTGCCAGCGACCCACAGGGAGGCGAGCAGTTCTCC. As protein: CASDPQGGEQFS.

The CDR3 is CASSQDLTGGDIQYF. The DNA of the CDR3 is TGCGCCAGCAGCCAAGATTTAACAGGGGGCGACATTCAGTACTTC. The gene calls are TRBV4-3 and TRBJ2-4; 9 bases align to TRBD1. V was pared by 0 bases and J by 8 bases, with 5 bases of the junction left unmatched. CDR1 is LGHNA and CDR2 is YSLEER in the germline V gene. CDR3 length: 15 residues.

The chain has TRBV30 and TRBJ1-1; 8 bases are shared with TRBD1. V gave up 1 base and J gave up 3 bases; unmatched junction bases: 4. The length of the CDR3 is 14 residues. Germline V gene lookup returns CDR1 GTSNPN and CDR2 SVGIG (reference sequence). CDR3 residues: CAWSAGQGDTEAFF. The CDR3 bases are TGTGCCTGGAGTGCAGGACAGGGTGACACTGAAGCTTTCTTT. Together with reference TRBV30 and TRBJ1-1, the CDR3 gives the full variable domain: SQTIHQWPATLVQPVGSPLSLECTVEGTSNPNLYWYRQAAGRGLQLLFYSVGIGQISSEVPQNLSASRPQDRQFILSSKKLLLSDSGFYLCAWSAGQGDTEAFFGQGTRLTVV.

The sample holds many counts of this clonotype. The V call is TRBV20-1, the J call TRBJ2-3; 10 bases match TRBD1. Germline V gene sequence: CDR1 DFQATT, CDR2 SNEGSKA (reference sequence). This CDR3 comprises 15 residues. V shed 1 base, J shed 7 bases, and the junction held 8 bases outside the gene matches. CDR3 amino acids: CSARAPGTGVNTQYF. DNA of the CDR3: TGCAGTGCTAGAGCACCTGGGACAGGGGTCAATACGCAGTATTTT.

This clonotype was seen ten or more times. This CDR3 is CASRQTPGQKLNEQFF. In DNA form, the CDR3 reads TGCGCCAGCAGGCAGACTCCGGGACAGAAACTCAATGAGCAGTTCTTC. The chain carries TRBV5-1 and TRBJ2-1, with 7 bases aligning to TRBD1. From germline, CDR1 is SGHRS and CDR2 YFSETQ. This CDR3 is built from 16 residues. V shed 5 bases, J shed 6 bases, and the junction held 14 bases outside the gene matches.

This clonotype was recorded at least ten times. This rearrangement joins TRBV5-5 to TRBJ2-1; D could derive from TRBD1 or TRBD2 (5 bases each). This CDR3 spans 15 amino acids. Germline CDR1 reads SGHKS; CDR2 reads YYEKEE (reference sequence). V lost 5 bases to trimming and J lost 1 base, with 13 bases between them. The CDR3 loop reads CASSGGRESYNEQFF. In DNA, the CDR3 is TGTGCCAGCAGTGGGGGACGGGAATCCTACAATGAGCAGTTCTTC.

This clonotype was seen more than once but under ten times. The chain couples TRBV29-1 to TRBJ1-4; D gene uncertain. V was cut by 3 bases and J by 5 bases, with 10 bases left in between. The CDR3 runs 13 residues. From germline, CDR1 is SQVTM and CDR2 ANQGSEA. The CDR3 protein is CSVESSSNEKLFF. CDR3 DNA sequence: TGCAGCGTTGAGAGCAGCTCAAATGAAAAACTGTTTTTT.

This clonotype was found many times. J is TRBJ2-3 and V is TRBV20-1, with D perhaps TRBD1 (5 bases). The CDR3 is 14 residues long. V shed 0 bases and J shed 6 bases, with 13 bases lying between them. CDR1 is DFQATT and CDR2 is SNEGSKA in the germline V gene (reference sequence). The CDR3 spells CSARDYRAGDTQYF. CDR3 sequence (DNA): TGCAGTGCTAGAGATTACCGGGCAGGGGATACGCAGTATTTT.

Here the CDR3 reads CAWSGTLGYTF. In DNA, the CDR3 is TGTGCCTGGAGTGGAACCCTTGGCTACACCTTC. The chain carries TRBV30 and TRBJ1-2; D is undetermined. Germline CDR1 is GTSNPN and CDR2 is SVGIG (reference sequence). Trimming took 1 base from V and 7 from J, leaving 7 bases between them. The CDR3 loop spans 11 amino acids.

This clonotype has only a few counts. The rearrangement joins TRBV20-1 to TRBJ2-3; D tentatively reads TRBD1 or TRBD2 (5 bases each). The length of the CDR3 is 13 residues. CDR1 is DFQATT, CDR2 SNEGSKA, per germline (reference sequence). Trimming took 6 bases from V and 5 from J, leaving 15 bases between them. CDR3 coding DNA: TGCAGTGCAGAGGGGCCCGGGCAAGATACGCAGTATTTT. Its protein product is CSAEGPGQDTQYF.